This paragraph covers one T cell receptor (beta chain) sequence. Its antigen is still unknown. The protocol was immunoSEQ multiplex PCR, while the TCRdb copy is restricted to in-frame clones and leaves out a portion. Of under 95,000 clones listed, nearly 95% are singletons. This entry belongs to a study of siplizumab effects on memory and regulatory T cells. Findings and limits, study-wide: Naive or memory phenotype assignment was not possible for roughly 80-97% of proliferating CD4+ or CD8+ clones.

Trimming cost V 5 bases and J 2 bases; bases outside gene matches: 6. The CDR3 is made up of 15 amino acids. In germline, CDR1 is SNHLY, CDR2 FYNNEI. This receptor was identified in a human donor in good health. The sample consisted of non-Treg CD4+ T cells sorted from blood. The rearrangement links TRBV2 to TRBJ1-5, with 7 bases aligning to TRBD1. CDR3 residues: CASSNTGDGNQPQHF. CDR3 nucleotide sequence: TGTGCCAGCAGTAATACAGGGGACGGCAATCAGCCCCAGCATTTT.